Each of the 5 T cell receptor beta chains below was sequenced from the same sample in a study of shared clonotypes between healthy human individuals. Clones were read by immunoSEQ multiplex PCR, and TCRdb kept only the in-frame ones, dropping some. Found here are approximately 120,000 clones, 55% to 70% of them singletons; the top ten hold about 23%. Sequenced sample: memory CD8+ T cells sorted from blood. The subset here: CD45RO+ cells pooled with CCR7-negative TemRA cells. The receptors derive from a woman in her 30s in good health.

The chain is built from TRBV9 and TRBJ2-3; tentative D call: TRBD2 (6 bases). CDR3 length: 16 amino acids. CDR1 SGDLS and CDR2 YYNGEE come from the germline V gene. V was cut by 4 bases and J by 7 bases, with 22 bases left in between. The CDR3 region has the DNA TGTGCCAGCAGCTCTCAACGGGGACTGAGGACGAATACGCAGTATTTT. As protein: CASSSQRGLRTNTQYF.

This chain connects TRBV2 to TRBJ2-7; D gene uncertain. The germline V gene encodes CDR1 SNHLY and CDR2 FYNNEI. The CDR3 sequence is 14 residues long. Trimming took off 6 bases at V and 2 bases at J, with 14 bases between the two ends. Here the CDR3 DNA reads TGTGCCAGCAGCGACCGGACCCCGCCCTACGAGCAGTACTTC. Its protein product is CASSDRTPPYEQYF.

The chain uses TRBV4-2 and TRBJ1-1; unclear D gene. The CDR3 spans 13 residues. The germline V and J ends were trimmed by 5 bases and 4 bases, with 11 bases remaining between them. Per germline, CDR1 LGHNA and CDR2 YNFKEQ. The CDR3 loop reads CASSLMGSTEAFF. The CDR3 DNA reads TGTGCCAGCAGCTTAATGGGGTCCACTGAAGCTTTCTTT.

This clone was picked up many times. The CDR3 DNA is TGTGCCAGCAGTGATGTAGCGGGAGGCCCCACCGAGCAGTACTTC. Amino acids: CASSDVAGGPTEQYF. J is TRBJ2-7 and V is TRBV25-1; 10 bases are shared with TRBD2. CDR1 is MGHDK, CDR2 SYGVNS, per germline. Germline trimming cut 3 bases from V and 6 bases from J; bases unmatched to any gene: 8. The CDR3 totals 15 residues.

V and J are TRBV28 and TRBJ1-6; TRBD1 is a possible D gene (5 bases). Germline CDR1 and CDR2: MDHEN and SYDVKM. V lost 3 bases and J 7 bases, leaving 10 bases between the germline ends. This CDR3 has 14 residues. CDR3 amino acids: CASSLAGSNSPLHF. The CDR3 DNA follows: TGTGCCAGCAGTTTGGCAGGGTCGAATTCACCCCTCCACTTT.